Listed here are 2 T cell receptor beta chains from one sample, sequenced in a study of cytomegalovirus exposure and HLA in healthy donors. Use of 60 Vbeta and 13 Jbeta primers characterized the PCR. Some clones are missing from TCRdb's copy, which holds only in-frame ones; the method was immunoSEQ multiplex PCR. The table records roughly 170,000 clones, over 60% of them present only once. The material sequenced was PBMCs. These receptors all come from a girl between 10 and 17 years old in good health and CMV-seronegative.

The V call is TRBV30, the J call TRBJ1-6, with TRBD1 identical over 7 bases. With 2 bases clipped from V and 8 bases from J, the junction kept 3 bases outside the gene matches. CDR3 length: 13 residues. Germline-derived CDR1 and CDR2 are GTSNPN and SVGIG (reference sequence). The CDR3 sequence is CAWSLQGDSPLHF. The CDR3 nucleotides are TGTGCCTGGAGTCTGCAGGGGGATTCACCCCTCCACTTT.

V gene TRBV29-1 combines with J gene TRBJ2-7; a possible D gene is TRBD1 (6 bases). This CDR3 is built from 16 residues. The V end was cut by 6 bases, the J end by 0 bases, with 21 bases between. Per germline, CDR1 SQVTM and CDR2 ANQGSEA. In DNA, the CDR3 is TGCAGCGTCTTTGGGGGCCAGGACGGCCTCTCCTACGAGCAGTACTTC. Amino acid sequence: CSVFGGQDGLSYEQYF.